This TCR beta chain was documented in a study of blood T cell repertoires in COVID-19. TCRdb's table, derived via immunoSEQ multiplex PCR, lists solely in-frame clones and lacks some. The data show a few hundred thousand clones, with 90% seen just once and about 1.7% held by the top ten. J was trimmed by 6 bases and V by 10 bases; bases with no gene match: 12. Germline CDR1 and CDR2: LNHDA and SQIVND (reference sequence). This CDR3 region has 15 residues. Sequenced material: PBMCs or T cells enriched from blood (not recorded which). The chain has TRBV19 and TRBJ2-2, with 9 bases fitting TRBD1. This TCR was sampled from a woman aged 18-29 years with acute COVID-19. The CDR3 spells CATHPGQGVSGELFF. CDR3 sequence (DNA): TGTGCCACCCACCCGGGACAGGGTGTATCCGGGGAGCTGTTTTTT.